Below are 19 T cell receptor beta chains sequenced from a single sample in a study of shared clonotypes between healthy human individuals. TCRdb's table, derived via immunoSEQ multiplex PCR, lists solely in-frame clones and lacks some. The sample carries roughly 1,600,000 clones, approximately 98.5% recorded once. The source material was naive CD4+ T cells sorted from blood. Described subset: CD45RA+ positively selected. These receptors were collected from a man aged 25 to 40 in good health.

This chain connects TRBV5-4 to TRBJ2-1; 10 bases map to TRBD2. V gave up 5 bases and J gave up 10 bases; unmatched junction bases: 15. This CDR3 is 16 amino acids long. Germline CDR1 reads SGHNT; CDR2 reads YYREEE (reference sequence). CDR3 region: CASRSEIQREGREQFF. In nucleotides, the CDR3 is TGTGCCAGCAGATCAGAGATCCAGCGGGAGGGCCGAGAGCAGTTCTTC.

The CDR3 protein is CASSEDLTSYEQYF. CDR3 in DNA: TGTGCCAGCAGTGAGGACTTAACCTCCTACGAGCAGTACTTC. The chain combines TRBV7-6 with TRBJ2-7; a possible D gene is TRBD2 (5 bases). The CDR3 covers 14 residues. V was shortened by 6 bases and J by 0 bases, with 12 bases between the two germline ends. Germline V CDR1 and CDR2: SGHVS, FNYEAQ.

This clone was detected once. The chain employs TRBV9 and TRBJ2-7; 8 positions agree with TRBD1. After removal of 0 bases from V and 4 bases from J, the junction contained 6 bases not matched to a gene. The CDR3 is 15 amino acids. Looked up from germline, CDR1 is SGDLS and CDR2 is YYNGEE. The CDR3 reads CASSVASGGKYEQYF. The CDR3 bases are TGTGCCAGCAGCGTAGCATCAGGGGGCAAATACGAGCAGTACTTC.

This CDR3 reads CASSPGTPEETQYF. The CDR3 bases are TGTGCCAGCAGCCCAGGCACCCCGGAAGAGACCCAGTACTTC. This chain links TRBV5-4 with TRBJ2-5; D gene uncertain. Germline assignment: CDR1 SGHNT and CDR2 YYREEE (reference sequence). Between the trimmed V and J ends, which lost 4 bases and 3 bases, there was a span of 13 bases. The CDR3 loop spans 14 amino acids.

V gene TRBV7-8 combines with J gene TRBJ1-4, with 7 positions matching TRBD1. The V segment lost 6 bases and the J segment 3 bases; nucleotides outside the gene matches: 4. The germline V gene has CDR1 SGHVS and CDR2 FQNEAQ. The CDR3 loop spans 14 amino acids. The CDR3 DNA reads as TGTGCCAGCAGAAGACAGGGACCTAATGAAAAACTGTTTTTT. Protein sequence: CASRRQGPNEKLFF.

The chain is built from TRBV18 and TRBJ2-1; D perhaps matches TRBD2 (6 bases). CDR3 size: 21 residues. V lost 5 bases, J lost 7 bases, and 36 bases lay in between. Germline CDR1 KGHSH, CDR2 LQKENI. The CDR3 DNA sequence: TGTGCCAGCTCATCGCCGACAGAGGGACTTGGGCTCGCCAGGACGAGGAATGAGCAGTTCTTC. It codes for CASSSPTEGLGLARTRNEQFF.

The chain carries TRBV10-2 and TRBJ2-1; 11 nucleotides agree with TRBD2. Germline V CDR1 and CDR2: WSHSY, SAAADI. The CDR3 sequence is 15 residues long. Trimming cost V 4 bases and J 4 bases; bases outside gene matches: 3. CDR3 DNA sequence: TGCGCCAGCAGTGTACCTAGCGGGGGGTACAATGAGCAGTTCTTC. This translates into CASSVPSGGYNEQFF.

The chain uses TRBV6-5 and TRBJ1-1, with a possible D match to TRBD1 (6 bases). Germline-derived CDR1 and CDR2 are MNHEY and SVGAGI. The CDR3 loop spans 11 amino acids. The V gene lost 6 bases and the J gene lost 12 bases, with 14 bases spanning the gap. CDR3 loop: CASRNRVYTFF. DNA for the CDR3: TGTGCCAGCAGAAACAGGGTATACACTTTCTTT.

This chain links TRBV15 with TRBJ2-1, with D possibly matching TRBD1 (6 bases). CDR1 and CDR2 (germline): LNHNV, YYDKDF (reference sequence). This CDR3 contains 14 residues. V was clipped by 3 bases and J by 5 bases, with 11 bases between them. The CDR3 sequence is CATSRRAGDNEQFF. CDR3 sequence (DNA): TGTGCCACCAGCAGGAGGGCAGGGGACAATGAGCAGTTCTTC.

The CDR3 sequence is CASSVEKGLGETQYF. In DNA, the CDR3 is TGTGCCAGCAGCGTAGAAAAGGGGCTGGGGGAGACCCAGTACTTC. The chain combines TRBV9 with TRBJ2-5; maybe TRBD1 (5 bases). Germline loops: CDR1 SGDLS, CDR2 YYNGEE. This CDR3 spans 15 amino acids. The V gene lost 0 bases and the J gene lost 5 bases, with 14 bases spanning the gap.

The J gene is TRBJ1-2, the V gene TRBV28; D not certain. V was trimmed by 8 bases and J by 3 bases, leaving 13 bases between them. There are 13 residues in the CDR3. Germline V gene lookup returns CDR1 MDHEN and CDR2 SYDVKM. CDR3 bases: TGTGCCAGCGTGGGCCGGGTATACTATGGCTACACCTTC. Encoded protein: CASVGRVYYGYTF.

This clone appeared a single time. This chain links TRBV11-2 with TRBJ2-1; TRBD2 might be the D (5 bases). The CDR3 sequence is 14 residues long. Between the trimmed V and J ends, which lost 5 bases and 11 bases, there was a span of 19 bases. Germline loops: CDR1 SGHAT, CDR2 FQNNGV. CDR3 protein: CASSPVDFRGKQFF. The CDR3 nucleotides read TGTGCCAGCAGCCCCGTGGACTTTCGAGGGAAGCAGTTCTTC.

V is TRBV28 and J is TRBJ2-3; TRBD2 agrees at 9 bases. The germline gives CDR1 MDHEN, CDR2 SYDVKM. V lost 0 bases to trimming and J lost 3 bases; unmatched junction nucleotides: 7. CDR3 size: 17 residues. The CDR3 bases are TGTGCCAGCAGTTTATGGCGGGAGGGAGGGCAAACAGATACGCAGTATTTT. As protein: CASSLWREGGQTDTQYF.

With regard to this clone: At one boundary the junction diverges from the germline segment, which might be a read error. The V gene is TRBV5-4, the J gene TRBJ2-1; D might be TRBD2 (6 bases). Germline loops: CDR1 SGHNT, CDR2 YYREEE (reference sequence). The CDR3 has 15 amino acids. The CDR3: CASSHSRDSHNEQFF. As DNA, the CDR3 is TGTGCCAGCAGCCATTCTCGGGACTCCCACAATGAGCAGTTCTTC.

This chain links TRBV9 with TRBJ2-7; the D is unclear. V shed 4 bases and J shed 1 base, with 12 bases lying between them. CDR1 and CDR2 from the germline V gene are SGDLS and YYNGEE. The CDR3 is 14 amino acids. The CDR3 loop is CASSKWVTSYEQYF. CDR3 sequence (DNA): TGTGCCAGCAGCAAGTGGGTAACATCCTACGAGCAGTACTTC. The whole variable domain, remainder taken from reference TRBV9 and TRBJ2-7, is DSGVTQTPKHLITATGQRVTLRCSPRSGDLSVYWYQQSLDQGLQFLIQYYNGEERAKGNILERFSAQQFPDLHSELNLSSLELGDSALYFCASSKWVTSYEQYFGPGTRLTVT.

This chain links TRBV18 with TRBJ2-1, with TRBD2 as a possible D gene (5 bases). V was trimmed by 5 bases and J by 8 bases, leaving 25 bases between them. Per the germline V gene, CDR1 is KGHSH and CDR2 is LQKENI. The CDR3 runs 17 residues. The CDR3 is CASSSRVASTSLDEQFF. CDR3 nucleotides: TGTGCCAGCTCATCAAGAGTGGCTAGCACGAGTCTCGATGAGCAGTTCTTC.

This chain connects TRBV10-1 to TRBJ2-7; maybe TRBD2 (5 bases). V was shortened by 3 bases and J by 9 bases, with 12 bases between the two germline ends. This CDR3 comprises 12 residues. CDR1 and CDR2 from the germline V gene are WNHNN and SYGVQD (reference sequence). The CDR3 region is CASSDSGVRQYF. Written as DNA, the CDR3 is TGCGCCAGCAGTGATTCCGGGGTGCGGCAGTACTTC.

The rearrangement links TRBV29-1 to TRBJ1-1; a weak D match, TRBD1 (5 bases). With 4 bases removed from V and 4 bases from J, the gap between germline ends came to 10 bases. CDR1 SQVTM and CDR2 ANQGSEA come from the germline V gene. The CDR3 runs to 12 residues. DNA for the CDR3: TGCAGCGTTGCTCCGGGACCCACTGAAGCTTTCTTT. Residues: CSVAPGPTEAFF.

The gene calls are TRBV25-1 and TRBJ2-7; weak D call: TRBD1 (6 bases). Germline values: CDR1 MGHDK, CDR2 SYGVNS. Trimming left V 2 bases short and J 2 bases short, with 13 bases between. This CDR3 comprises 15 residues. The CDR3 DNA reads TGTGCCAGCAGTGAACCCGGGACACAAGCCTACGAGCAGTACTTC. Translated: CASSEPGTQAYEQYF.